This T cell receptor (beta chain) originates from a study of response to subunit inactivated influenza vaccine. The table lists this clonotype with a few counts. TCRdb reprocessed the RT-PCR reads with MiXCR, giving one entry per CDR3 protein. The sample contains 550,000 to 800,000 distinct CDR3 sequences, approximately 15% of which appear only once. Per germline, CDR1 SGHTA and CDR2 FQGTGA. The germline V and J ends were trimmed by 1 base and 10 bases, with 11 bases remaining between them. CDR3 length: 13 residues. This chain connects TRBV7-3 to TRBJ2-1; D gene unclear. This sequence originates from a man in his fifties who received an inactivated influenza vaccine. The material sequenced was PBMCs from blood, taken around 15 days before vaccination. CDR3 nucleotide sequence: TGTGCCAGCAGCTTAAACTCCCCCAGCGAGCAGTTCTTC. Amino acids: CASSLNSPSEQFF.